The text below deals with one TCR beta chain. The data are from a study of blood T cell repertoires in COVID-19. Across the study: The samples span acute and convalescent COVID-19 from the United States, Italy and Spain.

V was clipped by 3 bases and J by 10 bases, with 16 bases between them. The CDR3 has 15 amino acids. CDR1 and CDR2 (germline): SNHLY, FYNNEI. TCRdb's table, derived via immunoSEQ multiplex PCR, lists solely in-frame clones and lacks some. The data hold almost 200,000 clones, with roughly 80% observed a single time. Those enrolled in Seattle joined during active infection and were followed longitudinally afterward. The chain combines TRBV2 with TRBJ1-6, with D possibly being TRBD1 (6 bases). The material sequenced was peripheral blood. This TCR came from a man in his sixties with COVID-19, enrolled during active disease. The CDR3 coding sequence is TGTGCCAGCAGTGAGGAAACTCCGGGGGGCTCACCCCTCCACTTT. Amino acid sequence: CASSEETPGGSPLHF.